This TCR beta chain was captured in a study of cytomegalovirus exposure and HLA in healthy donors. The table lists this clone with a count of one. Its target is not known. The donors were in the roughly 110-subject validation cohort, distinct from the approximately 700-subject first cohort. Study observations and caveats: Clusters of TCRs from the first cohort tended to co-occur in the roughly 120 validation repertoires (as a later analysis found). The authors enumerated 150 to 200 TCR beta chains as linked to cytomegalovirus. A few chains tied to CMV proved CMV antigen-specific in vitro.

Assay: immunoSEQ multiplex PCR; the TCRdb copy retains only in-frame clones and omits some. Of some 75,000 clones listed, about 96% were seen once; the top ten hold approximately 1.4%. The receptor's source is a woman aged 18-29 years in good health and CMV-seronegative. Sample: PBMCs.

The DNA for the CDR3 is TGTGCCAGCAGCGTAGAGGTCTCAGTCATTTCGGGGGGCTACACCTTC. Encoded protein: CASSVEVSVISGGYTF. J is TRBJ1-2 and V is TRBV9; D gene ambiguous. CDR1 is SGDLS and CDR2 is YYNGEE in the germline V gene. V was shortened by 0 bases and J by 8 bases, with 20 bases between the two germline ends. This CDR3 spans 16 amino acids.